This is a list of T cell receptor beta chains from one sample in a study of T cells in Graves' hyperthyroidism and ophthalmopathy. TCRdb reprocessed the multiplex PCR reads via MiXCR and lists one record per CDR3 protein. This sample has a few hundred thousand distinct CDR3 sequences, with around 16% found just once. Sequenced material: blood. These receptors were taken from a woman under 30 with Graves' hyperthyroidism that later progressed to Graves' ophthalmopathy. Both conserved end residues are trimmed from each CDR3.

v_call | cdr3_aa
TRBV7-6 | ASSPRYDRSSYEQY
TRBV5-5 | ASSFQGRVDGYT
TRBV10-2 | ASSELWTSGLAKNIQY
TRBV3-1 | ASSQVSEREAF
TRBV12-5 | ASGFQGNYGYT
TRBV7-2 | ASSFGEGPGGYT
TRBV15 | ATSRDNPRRRTGKNNEQF
TRBV19 | ASSEDLKPYNEQF
TRBV20-1 | SANRGQADEQY
TRBV11-2 | ASSRSGLIYNEQF
TRBV27 | ASSFLGQGEETQY
TRBV7-2 | ASSSLARAYNEQF
TRBV5-1 | ASSLVPTGENTEAF
TRBV5-4 | ASSRKGGRGGAGELF